The 20 T cell receptor beta chains below were found in one sample sequenced in a study of human T cells and chemical hapten exposure. MiXCR, applied by TCRdb to the RACE reads, yields one record per CDR3 protein. The repertoire holds roughly 360,000 distinct CDR3 sequences, around 4.8% seen once, with around 2.3% in the top ten. Stated time point: patch test 1, 2 weeks after DPC sensitization. The sample's treatment: therapeutic diphenylcyclopropenone sensitization with weekly scalp DPC. The sample consisted of whole blood, taken in connection with sensitization to the hapten diphenylcyclopropenone (DPC). These receptors all come from a woman aged 45-60 years with alopecia areata. Some clones in this sample may be carry-over from other donors' samples.

This clonotype has more than one count but fewer than ten. The V and J genes are TRBV28 and TRBJ2-7, with TRBD1 identical over 9 bases. J gave up 2 bases and V 3 bases, and 11 bases lay outside the gene matches. The length of the CDR3 is 17 residues. The germline CDR1 and CDR2 sequences are MDHEN and SYDVKM. The CDR3 region is CASSFETSGTGPYEQYF. CDR3 coding DNA: TGTGCCAGCAGTTTTGAAACCTCCGGGACAGGGCCCTACGAGCAGTACTTC.

This clonotype occurred many times. The V gene is TRBV2, the J gene TRBJ1-1; tentatively, D is TRBD1 (6 bases). Germline-derived CDR1 and CDR2 are SNHLY and FYNNEI. V was shortened by 8 bases and J by 5 bases, with 18 bases between the two germline ends. This CDR3 has 14 amino acids. CDR3 sequence (DNA): TGTGCCAGCGTGGATTGGGGGGGCCAGACTGAAGCTTTCTTT. Residues: CASVDWGGQTEAFF.

In this sample, this clonotype turned up a few times. CDR3 sequence reads: CASSFGDTRRTEAFF. The CDR3 coding sequence is TGCGCCAGCAGCTTTGGAGACACCCGGAGAACTGAAGCTTTCTTT. The V gene is TRBV5-1, the J gene TRBJ1-1, with unresolved D. The CDR3 covers 15 residues. The V gene lost 2 bases and the J gene lost 5 bases, with 16 bases spanning the gap. The germline gives CDR1 SGHRS, CDR2 YFSETQ.

The chain employs TRBV19 and TRBJ1-5, with D maybe TRBD1 (6 bases). Trimming cost V 4 bases and J 3 bases, with 10 bases left between them. Germline CDR1 reads LNHDA; CDR2 reads SQIVND (reference sequence). The CDR3 has 14 amino acids. CDR3 coding DNA: TGTGCCAGTAGTACAGGGGAGATCAATCAGCCCCAGCATTTT. Its protein product is CASSTGEINQPQHF.

The chain combines TRBV7-6 with TRBJ2-5; the D is unclear. The CDR3 sequence is 15 residues long. The germline gives CDR1 SGHVS, CDR2 FNYEAQ. Trimming removed 1 base from V and 2 bases from J, with 11 bases in between. CDR3 nucleotide sequence: TGTGCCAGCAGCTTAGTAGACTCCGCTCAAGAGACCCAGTACTTC. Residues: CASSLVDSAQETQYF. Together with reference TRBV7-6 and TRBJ2-5, the CDR3 gives the full variable domain: GAGVSQSPRYKVTKRGQDVALRCDPISGHVSLYWYRQALGQGPEFLTYFNYEAQQDKSGLPNDRFSAERPEGSISTLTIQRTEQRDSAMYRCASSLVDSAQETQYFGPGTRLLVL.

The CDR3 protein is CATSRVDEKLFF. In nucleotides, the CDR3 is TGTGCCACCAGCAGAGTTGATGAAAAACTGTTTTTT. The chain combines TRBV15 with TRBJ1-4; no clear D. Germline V gene lookup returns CDR1 LNHNV and CDR2 YYDKDF (reference sequence). The CDR3 extends over 12 amino acids. V lost 1 base and J lost 6, with 3 bases in between.

The genes are TRBV10-1 and TRBJ2-5, with TRBD2 matching over 7 bases. Germline trimming cut 10 bases from V and 1 base from J; bases unmatched to any gene: 6. Germline CDR1 reads WNHNN; CDR2 reads SYGVQD (reference sequence). The CDR3 contains 13 residues. The CDR3 loop reads CATAASGQETQYF. As DNA, the CDR3 is TGCGCCACCGCGGCTAGCGGCCAAGAGACCCAGTACTTC.

Many counts were recorded for this clonotype. The chain couples TRBV6-2 or TRBV6-3 to TRBJ2-3; the D gene is possibly TRBD1 (5 bases). The CDR3 has 18 residues. Deletions cut 2 bases from V and 1 base from J, with 19 bases between. Germline CDR1 MNHEY, CDR2 SVGEGT. CDR3 nucleotides: TGTGCCAGCAGTTACAATCGCCAGGGCCGGACCCGCACAGATACGCAGTATTTT. It is translated as CASSYNRQGRTRTDTQYF.

This clonotype has a count of ten or more. The rearrangement uses TRBV24-1 and TRBJ2-3; 7 bases fit TRBD1. The CDR3 consists of 14 residues. Unmatched junction bases numbered 2, after V lost 5 bases and J lost 1 base. Germline V gene sequence: CDR1 KGHDR, CDR2 SFDVKD. The CDR3 DNA sequence: TGTGCCACCAGTGGACAGGGTGGCACAGATACGCAGTATTTT. It specifies CATSGQGGTDTQYF.

This clonotype was detected many times. The V call is TRBV25-1, the J call TRBJ2-2; 8 bases map to TRBD2. From germline, CDR1 is MGHDK and CDR2 SYGVNS. J lost 5 bases, V lost 4 bases, and 9 bases had no gene match. The CDR3 length is 16 residues. The CDR3 protein is CASSVGGRIGTGELFF. The CDR3 DNA follows: TGTGCCAGCAGTGTCGGCGGGAGGATTGGGACCGGGGAGCTGTTTTTT. Combining the CDR3 with reference TRBV25-1 and TRBJ2-2 gives the whole variable domain EADIYQTPRYLVIGTGKKITLECSQTMGHDKMYWYQQDPGMELHLIHYSYGVNSTEKGDLSSESTVSRIRTEHFPLTLESARPSHTSQYLCASSVGGRIGTGELFFGEGSRLTVL.

In its sample, this clonotype was seen many times. The gene calls are TRBV5-1 and TRBJ2-3; the D is unclear. With 1 base removed from V and 0 bases from J, the gap between germline ends came to 9 bases. The length of the CDR3 is 15 residues. Germline V gene lookup returns CDR1 SGHRS and CDR2 YFSETQ. CDR3: CASSLSLRSTDTQYF. The CDR3 nucleotides are TGCGCCAGCAGCTTGAGTTTGAGGAGCACAGATACGCAGTATTTT.

The rearrangement links TRBV4-2 to TRBJ2-5, with 7 bases lining up with TRBD2. Germline V CDR1 and CDR2: LGHNA, YNFKEQ. Germline trimming cut 4 bases from V and 5 bases from J; bases unmatched to any gene: 7. The CDR3 is made up of 14 amino acids. CDR3 protein: CASSPRGGHETQYF. In DNA form, the CDR3 reads TGTGCCAGCAGCCCACGCGGGGGTCACGAGACCCAGTACTTC.

In its sample, this clonotype was seen a few times. V usage is TRBV3-1 and J usage is TRBJ1-6, with D maybe TRBD1 (6 bases). Trimming took off 5 bases at V and 7 bases at J, with 21 bases between the two ends. The CDR3 loop spans 17 amino acids. Germline CDR1 LGHDT, CDR2 YNNKEL (reference sequence). The CDR3 is CASSTTGIRVGNSPLHF. DNA of the CDR3: TGTGCCAGCAGCACTACAGGGATCAGAGTGGGGAATTCACCCCTCCACTTT.

V and J are TRBV13 and TRBJ2-7; TRBD1 matches at 9 bases. The CDR3 extends over 14 amino acids. V was clipped by 0 bases and J by 9 bases; unmatched bases: 6. CDR1 is PRHDT and CDR2 is FYEKMQ in the germline V gene (reference sequence). CDR3 residues: CASSLGTGGRVQYF. The CDR3 coding sequence is TGTGCCAGCAGCTTAGGAACAGGGGGCAGAGTGCAGTACTTC.

This clonotype was seen ten or more times. The V and J genes are TRBV7-3 and TRBJ1-1; the D is unclear. The CDR3 spans 12 residues. Germline V lookup: CDR1 SGHTA, CDR2 FQGTGA. The ends were cut back, 5 bases at V and 4 bases at J, with 8 bases in the middle. CDR3 nucleotide sequence: TGTGCCAGCAGCGCAACGGGCACTGAAGCTTTCTTT. As protein: CASSATGTEAFF.

Of note for this clonotype: Given a much more abundant clone one base away, this may be a read error. The chain joins TRBV28 to TRBJ2-3, with 7 bases aligning to TRBD1. Germline V CDR1 and CDR2: MDHEN, SYDVKM. The CDR3 runs to 14 residues. V trimming: 5 bases; J trimming: 1 base; junction bases outside the gene matches: 3. The CDR3 region has the DNA TGTGCCAGCAGTATCACAGGGGGCACAGATACGCAGTATTTT. It yields the protein CASSITGGTDTQYF.

This clonotype showed up just a few times. This sequence joins TRBV15 and TRBJ2-3; D gene unclear. The CDR3 spans 15 residues. Per germline, CDR1 LNHNV and CDR2 YYDKDF (reference sequence). Trimming stripped 0 bases from V and 0 bases from J, with 7 bases between. CDR3 DNA sequence: TGTGCCACCAGCAGAGACGGATCTAGCACAGATACGCAGTATTTT. Amino acids: CATSRDGSSTDTQYF.

This clonotype came up many times. The rearrangement links TRBV6-1 to TRBJ2-1, with 10 bases that match TRBD1. With V trimmed by 6 bases and J by 7 bases, 12 bases remained unmatched. The germline V gene encodes CDR1 MNHNS and CDR2 SASEGT. CDR3 size: 16 residues. The CDR3 sequence: CASRRDPGQGRNEQFF. CDR3 nucleotide sequence: TGTGCCAGCAGACGAGACCCGGGACAGGGGAGGAATGAGCAGTTCTTC.

The CDR3 loop reads CASSQAVTGGANSPLHF. The CDR3, as DNA: TGCGCCAGCAGCCAAGCAGTGACAGGGGGCGCGAATTCACCCCTCCACTTT. This sequence joins TRBV4-3 and TRBJ1-6, with 10 bases lining up with TRBD1. The V gene's germline CDR1 is LGHNA and CDR2 YSLEER. V was pared by 1 base and J by 7 bases, with 7 bases of the junction left unmatched. This CDR3 is 17 amino acids long.

This clonotype occurred many times. The J gene is TRBJ1-1, the V gene TRBV20-1, with 7 bases matching TRBD1. The germline gives CDR1 DFQATT, CDR2 SNEGSKA (reference sequence). The J segment lost 8 bases and the V segment lost 0 bases, leaving 12 bases of the junction unmatched. The CDR3 is made up of 15 amino acids. The CDR3 loop reads CSARDRGRGTSEAFF. The CDR3, as DNA: TGCAGTGCTAGAGATCGAGGCAGGGGGACCTCGGAAGCTTTCTTT.